A single sample gave rise to the 20 T cell receptor beta chains below, sequenced in a study of neurological immune-mediated disorders. In TCRdb, the 5' RACE reads were re-called with MiXCR into one record per CDR3 protein. The table records about 26,000 distinct CDR3 sequences, 2.5% to 4% of them present only once. The sample comprised PBMCs. The origin of the receptors is a woman aged 25 to 39 with multiple sclerosis.

This clonotype was recorded many times. The germline gene is not matched at one end of the junction; a read error may be the cause. The rearrangement links TRBV20-1 to TRBJ1-5, with no clear D. CDR3 length: 14 residues. Germline loops: CDR1 DFQATT, CDR2 SNEGSKA (reference sequence). CDR3 sequence: CSAGTNPGNQPQNF. The CDR3 region has the DNA TGCAGTGCTGGAACGAACCCAGGCAATCAGCCCCAGAATTTT.

This clonotype was observed many times. V is TRBV5-1 and J is TRBJ1-2; TRBD1 matches at 7 bases. V was clipped by 2 bases and J by 4 bases; unmatched bases: 8. Per the germline V gene, CDR1 is SGHRS and CDR2 is YFSETQ. The CDR3 contains 15 residues. CDR3 coding DNA: TGCGCCAGCAGCTTTCAGCTTGGGACAGCCTATGGCTACACCTTC. Translating it yields CASSFQLGTAYGYTF. Full variable domain (remainder filled in from reference TRBV5-1 and TRBJ1-2): KAGVTQTPRYLIKTRGQQVTLSCSPISGHRSVSWYQQTPGQGLQFLFEYFSETQRNKGNFPGRFSGRQFSNSRSEMNVSTLELGDSALYLCASSFQLGTAYGYTFGSGTRLTVV.

In its sample, this clonotype was seen many times. The J gene is TRBJ1-1, the V gene TRBV7-2, with 10 bases identical to TRBD1. This CDR3 is built from 15 residues. V gave up 5 bases and J gave up 11 bases; unmatched junction bases: 14. Germline V gene lookup returns CDR1 SGHTA and CDR2 FQGNSA. Written as DNA, the CDR3 is TGTGCCAGCAGCCCACATAGACGACAGGGGGCGGCCGCTTTCTTT. Protein: CASSPHRRQGAAAFF.

This clonotype was counted ten times or more. This chain links TRBV7-9 with TRBJ2-5; the D call may be TRBD1 or TRBD2 (5 bases each). V was trimmed by 3 bases and J by 7 bases, leaving 12 bases between them. The CDR3 is made up of 13 amino acids. Per germline, CDR1 SEHNR and CDR2 FQNEAQ (reference sequence). CDR3 sequence reads: CASSLVSGGTQYF. CDR3 in DNA: TGTGCCAGCAGCTTGGTCTCTGGGGGGACCCAGTACTTC.

This clonotype occurred many times. The rearrangement links TRBV7-2 to TRBJ2-3; TRBD2 matches at 10 bases. Germline V gives CDR1 SGHTA, CDR2 FQGNSA. V shed 4 bases and J 3 bases; nucleotides not matched to a gene: 4. The CDR3 totals 15 residues. The CDR3 DNA follows: TGTGCCAGCAGCTACGCTAGCGGGAGAACAGATACGCAGTATTTT. It encodes CASSYASGRTDTQYF.

This clonotype has at least ten counts. This sequence joins TRBV5-6 and TRBJ2-3; D remains unclear. The germline V and J ends were trimmed by 2 bases and 5 bases, with 3 bases remaining between them. Germline V gene data show CDR1 as SGHDT and CDR2 as YYEEEE. The CDR3 runs to 11 residues. CDR3 region: CASSFGDTQYF. CDR3 bases: TGTGCCAGCAGCTTTGGAGATACGCAGTATTTT.

By share, this clonotype counts as medium-sized (0.01 to 0.1%). The chain links TRBV9 to TRBJ2-2; no clear D. This CDR3 spans 13 amino acids. Deletions cut 2 bases from V and 6 bases from J, with 8 bases between. The germline gives CDR1 SGDLS, CDR2 YYNGEE. The CDR3 reads CASSVGVSGELFF. Written as DNA, the CDR3 is TGTGCCAGCAGCGTTGGGGTGTCCGGGGAGCTGTTTTTT.

This clonotype was counted ten times or more. This sequence joins TRBV5-1 and TRBJ1-5; D is possibly TRBD1 (6 bases). Germline assignment: CDR1 SGHRS and CDR2 YFSETQ. The CDR3 extends over 15 amino acids. V lost 0 bases to trimming and J lost 7 bases, with 14 bases between them. CDR3 region: CASSLDAGVNQPQHF. Here the CDR3 DNA reads TGCGCCAGCAGCTTGGATGCAGGGGTCAACCAGCCCCAGCATTTT.

At least ten counts were recorded for this clonotype. The chain combines TRBV7-9 with TRBJ2-7; D unresolved. Germline CDR1 and CDR2: SEHNR and FQNEAQ (reference sequence). V lost 5 bases, J lost 2 bases, and 16 bases lay in between. The CDR3 loop spans 15 amino acids. CDR3 nucleotides: TGTGCCAGCAGCCCCGGCAGAGATTATGCCTACGAGCAGTACTTC. Its protein is CASSPGRDYAYEQYF.

This clonotype was seen ten or more times. An end of the junction differs from the germline gene, which may be a read error. This chain joins TRBV28 and TRBJ1-5; TRBD1 matches at 10 bases. This CDR3 region has 15 residues. Per the germline V gene, CDR1 is MDHEN and CDR2 is SYDVKM. CDR3 protein: CASSLGTGDHQPQNF. In DNA, the CDR3 is TGTGCCAGCAGCCTCGGGACAGGGGACCATCAGCCCCAGAATTTT.

This clonotype was counted only a few times. Its ends do not fully match the called genes, so a read error is possible. The gene calls are TRBV11-2 and TRBJ1-5; maybe TRBD1 (6 bases). Germline lookup yields CDR1 SGHAT and CDR2 FQNNGV. The CDR3 length is 17 residues. The CDR3 DNA reads TGTGCCAGCAGCTTAGGTACAGGGAATCGAGTTAATCAGCCCCAGAATTTT. The encoded protein is CASSLGTGNRVNQPQNF.

This clonotype was detected ten times or more. The chain combines TRBV5-1 with TRBJ1-5; no clear D gene. The germline V and J ends were trimmed by 0 bases and 4 bases, with 11 bases remaining between them. CDR1 and CDR2 from the germline V gene are SGHRS and YFSETQ. There are 15 residues in the CDR3. In DNA form, the CDR3 reads TGCGCCAGCAGCTTGGTTTGGCGGGAGAATCAGCCCCAGCATTTT. Its protein is CASSLVWRENQPQHF.

This clonotype has a count of ten or more. The chain carries TRBV4-1 and TRBJ2-7; tentative D call: TRBD2 (6 bases). Germline V gene data show CDR1 as MGHRA and CDR2 as YSYEKL. The CDR3 has 16 residues. V lost 4 bases and J 5 bases, leaving 21 bases between the germline ends. The CDR3 DNA reads TGCGCCAGCAGCCCCTGGGACTTCTTCCCCACCGACGAGCAGTACTTC. Amino acid sequence: CASSPWDFFPTDEQYF.

This clonotype has at least ten counts. The chain recombines TRBV7-2 with TRBJ2-7; D call uncertain. The CDR3 is made up of 14 amino acids. Germline loops: CDR1 SGHTA, CDR2 FQGNSA. V lost 5 bases to trimming and J lost 2 bases, with 13 bases between them. The CDR3 DNA reads as TGTGCCAGCAGCCCCACTTCGGGTGCCTACGAGCAGTACTTC. Protein product: CASSPTSGAYEQYF.

This clonotype was detected many times. The CDR3 DNA follows: TGCGCCAGCAGCCATTCACAGGGGGACTACGAGCAGTACTTC. Protein: CASSHSQGDYEQYF. The chain carries TRBV5-1 and TRBJ2-7, with 8 bases aligning to TRBD1. The CDR3 extends over 14 amino acids. Losses at the gene ends were 4 bases for V and 3 bases for J; bases not matched to a gene: 6. CDR1 and CDR2 (germline): SGHRS, YFSETQ.

This clonotype was observed many times. The chain has TRBV5-1 and TRBJ2-7; D perhaps matches TRBD2 (6 bases). Germline lookup yields CDR1 SGHRS and CDR2 YFSETQ. Trimming removed 1 base from V and 0 bases from J, with 14 bases in between. CDR3 length: 16 amino acids. The CDR3 reads CASSLLLARRSYEQYF. CDR3 DNA: TGCGCCAGCAGCTTGTTGCTAGCGCGGCGCTCCTACGAGCAGTACTTC.

The chain uses TRBV5-1 and TRBJ2-3; 7 nucleotides line up with TRBD2. V trimming: 4 bases; J trimming: 4 bases; junction bases outside the gene matches: 9. The CDR3 runs to 15 residues. The V gene's germline CDR1 is SGHRS and CDR2 YFSETQ. The CDR3: CASSVRAREADTQYF. Here the CDR3 DNA reads TGCGCCAGCAGCGTCCGGGCCCGGGAGGCAGATACGCAGTATTTT.

This clonotype has at least ten counts. V is TRBV5-1 and J is TRBJ2-2, with 7 bases lining up with TRBD1. The CDR3 spans 18 residues. Unmatched junction bases numbered 14, after V lost 5 bases and J lost 1 base. Germline CDR1 reads SGHRS; CDR2 reads YFSETQ. The CDR3: CASRLFPLGTVNTGELFF. CDR3 coding DNA: TGCGCCAGCAGGTTGTTCCCCCTCGGGACAGTGAACACCGGGGAGCTGTTTTTT.

Many counts were recorded for this clonotype. The J gene is TRBJ2-7, the V gene TRBV5-6; no firm D call. CDR1 and CDR2 from the germline V gene are SGHDT and YYEEEE. This CDR3 contains 11 residues. Trimming stripped 1 base from V and 3 bases from J, with 2 bases between. CDR3: CASSLNYEQYF. As DNA, the CDR3 is TGTGCCAGCAGCTTGAACTACGAGCAGTACTTC.

This sequence joins TRBV7-8 and TRBJ1-1; 7 nucleotides align to TRBD1. Trimming cost V 5 bases and J 1 base; bases outside gene matches: 10. CDR1 SGHVS and CDR2 FQNEAQ come from the germline V gene. The CDR3 extends over 16 amino acids. CDR3 region: CASSEQGSWGNTEAFF. The CDR3 nucleotides read TGTGCCAGCAGCGAACAGGGGTCTTGGGGGAACACTGAAGCTTTCTTT.